Here is one T cell receptor beta chain with its context. Antigen: not known. Arm-PCR of CDR3 regions and iRepertoire HTBI primers were used to build TCR beta libraries. TCRdb called the multiplex PCR reads again in MiXCR, with one record for every CDR3 protein. Of about 540,000 distinct CDR3 sequences in the sample, roughly 13% were seen once. Sample time point: newly diagnosed GD, antithyroid drugs for less than 3 months. From RNA extracted from PBMCs, the TCR library was made. CDR1 and CDR2 (germline): SGHRS, YFSETQ. The CDR3 length is 14 residues. V gave up 2 bases and J gave up 0 bases, with 5 bases separating them. This sample stems from a study of regulatory T cells in long-lasting Graves disease. General study points: The number of shared public clonotypes was higher in persistent patients (under 3,000) than new patients (966).

The same sample was also used in a study of T cells in Graves' hyperthyroidism and ophthalmopathy. That report adds: Graves' hyperthyroidism showing no ophthalmopathy progression within 18 months was considered stable. Together with thyroid ultrasound, orbital computed tomography, serum thyroxine and TRAb, clinical symptoms were used for diagnoses.

Specimen: peripheral blood mononuclear cells (PBMCs), collected at new diagnosis, from a patient treated with antithyroid drugs. This clonotype was obtained from a man aged 30 to 45 with Graves disease. J is TRBJ1-4 and V is TRBV5-1, with D uncertain. The CDR3 protein is CASSFRATNEKLFF. The CDR3 bases are TGCGCCAGCAGCTTTCGAGCAACTAATGAAAAACTGTTTTTT.